The rows below give T cell receptor beta chains drawn from one sample of a study of blood T cell repertoires in COVID-19. Assay: immunoSEQ multiplex PCR; the TCRdb copy retains only in-frame clones and omits some. The table has 40,000 to 60,000 clones, about 87% seen once. Sequenced input: peripheral blood. The receptor set was obtained from a woman of 80 years or more with COVID-19, enrolled during active disease. CDR3s include the opening cysteine and the closing phenylalanine or tryptophan. The order of the fields is D gene, V gene, clone size, J gene, CDR3 DNA, CDR3 protein. D genes are given only for firm matches. The size of a clone is reported for some rows only, either as once, few or many, or as a class for expanded clones.

.,TRBV18,.,TRBJ2-7,TGTGCCAGCTCACCAGTGGCAGGGGGGTTTGGGGTTACCTACGAGCAGTACTTC,CASSPVAGGFGVTYEQYF
.,TRBV12-3/TRBV12-4,.,TRBJ1-5,TGTGCCAGCGGCCAGGAGCCCCAGCATTTT,CASGQEPQHF
.,TRBV5-6,.,TRBJ1-2,TGTGCCAGCATCCTATCAGGGGCCCTCCTGGGCGGCTACACCTTC,CASILSGALLGGYTF
.,TRBV18,.,TRBJ1-4,TGTGCCAGCTCACCAAGGAGCAGTACAAATGAAAAACTGTTTTTT,CASSPRSSTNEKLFF
.,TRBV5-1,.,TRBJ1-2,TGCGCCAGCAGCACCACTAACCCCGGGAGGGCCCTAGCTGGCTACACCTTC,CASSTTNPGRALAGYTF
.,TRBV2,.,TRBJ1-4,TGTGCCAGCAGCGGGACACCGGGGACTAATGAAAAACTGTTTTTT,CASSGTPGTNEKLFF
.,TRBV3-1/TRBV3-2,.,TRBJ2-2,TGTGCCAGCAGCCAAGCGCGCAACGGGGTTGGGACCGGGGAGCTGTTTTTT,CASSQARNGVGTGELFF
TRBD1,TRBV18,.,TRBJ1-5,TGTGCCAGCTCACCTCGATCGGGACAGGGTAATCAGCCCCAGCATTTT,CASSPRSGQGNQPQHF
.,TRBV29-1,.,TRBJ2-7,TGCAGCGCTGGGACAGATACTAGCCAGCAGTACTTC,CSAGTDTSQQYF
TRBD1,TRBV5-1,.,TRBJ2-1,TGCGCCAGCAGCTCCGGACAGGTCGACAATGAGCAGTTCTTC,CASSSGQVDNEQFF
.,TRBV2,.,TRBJ1-2,TGTGCCAGCAGTCAAGGTCCAGGTGGTAACTATGGCTACACCTTC,CASSQGPGGNYGYTF
.,TRBV5-1,few,TRBJ1-1,TGCGCCAGCAGCCAGGGCGGGAACACTGAAGCTTTCTTT,CASSQGGNTEAFF
.,TRBV11-2,.,TRBJ2-7,TGTGCCAGCAGTCCCGGGACTCTCTACGAGCAGTACTTC,CASSPGTLYEQYF
TRBD1,TRBV10-1,.,TRBJ2-7,TGCGCCAGCAGTTCAGGGGGCGGCCACGAGCAGTACTTC,CASSSGGGHEQYF
.,TRBV15,.,TRBJ1-5,TGTGCCACCAGCAGAGTCGTAACAGGGTTGAGCAATCAGCCCCAGCATTTT,CATSRVVTGLSNQPQHF
TRBD2,TRBV7-9,.,TRBJ2-2,TGTGCCAGCAGACCGGGACTAGCGGGAGGGCTCTTAGGCGGGGAGCTGTTTTTT,CASRPGLAGGLLGGELFF
TRBD1,TRBV5-4,few,TRBJ2-7,TGTGCCAGCAGCGAGGGACAGGGACTGGGCGAGCAGTACTTC,CASSEGQGLGEQYF
.,TRBV7-2,.,TRBJ1-4,TGTGCCAGCAGCGGAGAGAGGGGGTTGAGGGAAAAACTGTTTTTT,CASSGERGLREKLFF
TRBD2,TRBV5-1,.,TRBJ2-3,TGCGCCAGCAGCTTACCGGGACTAGCGGGGTATGCAGATACGCAGTATTTT,CASSLPGLAGYADTQYF
TRBD1,TRBV6-6,.,TRBJ1-1,TGTGCCAGCAGTGATCGGACAGGGGAAGCTTTCTTT,CASSDRTGEAFF
.,TRBV20-1,.,TRBJ1-6,TGCAGTGCTAGTCAACAGCCTAATTCACCCCTCCACTTT,CSASQQPNSPLHF
.,TRBV3-1/TRBV3-2,once,TRBJ2-3,TGTGCCAGCAGCCGCCCCGGACTGAACACAGATACGCAGTATTTT,CASSRPGLNTDTQYF
TRBD1,TRBV5-1,.,TRBJ2-5,TGCGCCAGCACAGTGGGGACAGGGGGCCAAGAGACCCAGTACTTC,CASTVGTGGQETQYF
.,TRBV9,.,TRBJ1-6,TGTGCCAGCAGCGGCTTCGGGACTCACGGGGGGAATTCACCCCTCCACTTT,CASSGFGTHGGNSPLHF
.,TRBV5-4,.,TRBJ1-2,TGTGCCAGCTGTGAGGGTATCACGGATGGCTACACCTTC,CASCEGITDGYTF
.,TRBV7-9,.,TRBJ2-5,TGTGCCAGCAGCCACAGCCTGGGGGCCGGGGTAGAGACCCAGTACTTC,CASSHSLGAGVETQYF
TRBD1,TRBV28,.,TRBJ1-2,TGTGCCAGCGGCGCCCCAGGACAGGTCGGATATGGCTACACCTTC,CASGAPGQVGYGYTF
.,TRBV6-5,.,TRBJ1-2,TGTGCCAGCAGTCCTGACGGGGTAGGGAACTATGGCTACACCTTC,CASSPDGVGNYGYTF
TRBD1,TRBV15,.,TRBJ2-3,TGTGCCACCAGCAGGGAGCGGACAGGGGGCACAGATACGCAGTATTTT,CATSRERTGGTDTQYF
.,TRBV19,.,TRBJ1-2,TGTGCCAGTAGTGCGGGGTTGTACGGCTACACCTTC,CASSAGLYGYTF
TRBD1,TRBV6-1,.,TRBJ1-1,TGTGCCAGCAGTGAATTTGGAGCCGGTCGGGACAGGGGAGAAGCTTTCTTT,CASSEFGAGRDRGEAFF
.,TRBV6-4,.,TRBJ1-1,TGTGCCAGCAGTGCCAGAGGGTACACTGAAGCTTTCTTT,CASSARGYTEAFF
.,TRBV29-1,once,TRBJ2-7,TGCAGCGTTGATAGACCAGGGGAGAGGCAGTACTTC,CSVDRPGERQYF
TRBD2,TRBV27,.,TRBJ2-5,TGTGCCAGCAGTCCCTTAGCGGGAGAGGTGGTAGGGGAGACCCAGTACTTC,CASSPLAGEVVGETQYF
TRBD1,TRBV11-2,.,TRBJ1-5,TGTGCCAGCAGCATAACAGGGGTGAGCAATCAGCCCCAGCATTTT,CASSITGVSNQPQHF